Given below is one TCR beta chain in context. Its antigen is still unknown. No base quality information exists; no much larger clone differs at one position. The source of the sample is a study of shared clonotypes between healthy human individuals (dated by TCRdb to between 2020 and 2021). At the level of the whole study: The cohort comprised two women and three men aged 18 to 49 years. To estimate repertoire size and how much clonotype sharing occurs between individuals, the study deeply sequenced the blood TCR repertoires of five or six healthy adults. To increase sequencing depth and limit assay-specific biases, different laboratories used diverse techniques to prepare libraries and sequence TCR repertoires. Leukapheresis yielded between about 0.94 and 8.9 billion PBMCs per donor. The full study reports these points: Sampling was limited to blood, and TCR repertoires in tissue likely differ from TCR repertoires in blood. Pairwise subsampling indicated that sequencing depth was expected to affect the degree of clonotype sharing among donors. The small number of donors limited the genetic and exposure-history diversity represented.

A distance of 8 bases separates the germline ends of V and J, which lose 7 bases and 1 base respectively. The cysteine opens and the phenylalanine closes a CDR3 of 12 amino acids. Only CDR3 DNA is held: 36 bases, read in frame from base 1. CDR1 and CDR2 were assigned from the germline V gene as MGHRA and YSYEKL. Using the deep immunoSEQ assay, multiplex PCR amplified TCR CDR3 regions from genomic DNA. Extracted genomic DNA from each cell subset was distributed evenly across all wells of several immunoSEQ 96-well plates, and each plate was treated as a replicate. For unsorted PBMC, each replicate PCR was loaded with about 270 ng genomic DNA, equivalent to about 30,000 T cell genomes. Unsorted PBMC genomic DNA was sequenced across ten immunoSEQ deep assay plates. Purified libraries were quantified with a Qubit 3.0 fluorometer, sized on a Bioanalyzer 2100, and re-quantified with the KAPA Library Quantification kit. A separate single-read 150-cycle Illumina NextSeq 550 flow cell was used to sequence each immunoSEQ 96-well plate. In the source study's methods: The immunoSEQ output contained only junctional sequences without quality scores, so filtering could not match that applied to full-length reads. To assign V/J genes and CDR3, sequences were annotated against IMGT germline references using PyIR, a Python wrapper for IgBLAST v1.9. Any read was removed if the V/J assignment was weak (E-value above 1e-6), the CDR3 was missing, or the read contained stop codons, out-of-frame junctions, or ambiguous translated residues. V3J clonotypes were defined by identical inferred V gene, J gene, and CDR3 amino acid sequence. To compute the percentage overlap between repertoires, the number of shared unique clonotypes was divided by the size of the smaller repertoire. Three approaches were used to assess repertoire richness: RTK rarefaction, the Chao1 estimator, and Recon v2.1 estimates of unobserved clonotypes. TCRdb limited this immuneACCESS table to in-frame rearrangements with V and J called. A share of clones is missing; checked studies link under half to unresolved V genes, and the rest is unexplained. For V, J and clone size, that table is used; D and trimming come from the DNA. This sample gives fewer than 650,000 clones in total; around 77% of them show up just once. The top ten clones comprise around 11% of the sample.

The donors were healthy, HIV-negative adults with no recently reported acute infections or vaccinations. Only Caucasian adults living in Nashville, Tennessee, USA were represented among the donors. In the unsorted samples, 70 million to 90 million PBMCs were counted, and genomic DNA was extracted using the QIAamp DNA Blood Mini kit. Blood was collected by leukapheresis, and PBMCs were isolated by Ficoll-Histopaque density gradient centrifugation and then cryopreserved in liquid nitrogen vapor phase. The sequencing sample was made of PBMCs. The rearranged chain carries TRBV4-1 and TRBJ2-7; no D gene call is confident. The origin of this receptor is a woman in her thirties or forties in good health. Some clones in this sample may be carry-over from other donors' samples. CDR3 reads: CASKGASYEQYF. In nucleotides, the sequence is TGCGCCAGCAAAGGAGCATCCTACGAGCAGTACTTC.